This is a list of T cell receptor beta chains from one sample in a study of blood T cells in healthy people across ages. One entry per CDR3 protein, called by TCRdb with MiXCR from the 5' RACE reads. The repertoire holds more than 1.4 million distinct CDR3 sequences, roughly 40% seen once, with under 8% in the top ten. Sequences were obtained from blood. Every receptor here comes from a woman between 18 and 29 years old in good health. Both conserved end residues are part of each CDR3. A D gene is named only where the DNA matches it firmly. Clone size is shown for a subset of rows, as once, few, many or a class of expanded clone.

>TRBD2|.|TRBJ2-5|TRBV13
CASSLEATSGNQETQYF
TGTGCCAGCAGCTTAGAAGCTACTAGCGGGAACCAAGAGACCCAGTACTTC
>TRBD2|.|TRBJ2-3|TRBV7-2
CASRAGTSGADTQYF
TGTGCCAGCAGGGCCGGGACTAGCGGGGCAGATACGCAGTATTTT
>TRBD1|.|TRBJ2-1|TRBV6-6
CASSPGDRGLYNEQFF
TGTGCCAGCAGTCCCGGTGACAGGGGGCTCTACAATGAGCAGTTCTTC
>.|.|TRBJ2-1|TRBV4-1
CASSRSDREGNEQFF
TGCGCCAGCAGCCGATCTGACAGGGAGGGGAATGAGCAGTTCTTC
>TRBD1|.|TRBJ2-4|TRBV28
CASSFDRANIQYF
TGTGCCAGCAGTTTCGACAGGGCGAACATTCAGTACTTC
>.|.|TRBJ2-5|TRBV6-5
CASSPADFKIQETQYF
TGTGCCAGCAGTCCGGCGGACTTCAAGATCCAAGAGACCCAGTACTTC
>.|few|TRBJ2-3|TRBV11-2
CASSLVGGSDTQYF
TGTGCCAGCAGCTTAGTTGGGGGCTCAGATACGCAGTATTTT
>TRBD1|.|TRBJ1-2|TRBV6-6
CASRGPGQGGYGYTF
TGTGCCAGCAGGGGCCCGGGACAGGGCGGCTATGGCTACACCTTC
>TRBD1|.|TRBJ1-1|TRBV6-5
CASSGGTGVTEAFF
TGTGCCAGCAGTGGAGGGACAGGGGTAACTGAAGCTTTCTTT
>TRBD2|few|TRBJ2-3|TRBV27
CASSFATPLAGVTDTQYF
TGTGCCAGCAGCTTCGCCACCCCCCTAGCGGGAGTGACAGATACGCAGTATTTT
>TRBD2|.|TRBJ2-7|TRBV12-3/TRBV12-4
CASSLAWVAGGRYNEQYF
TGTGCCAGCAGTTTAGCTTGGGTAGCGGGGGGGCGCTACAATGAGCAGTACTTC
>.|once|TRBJ1-1|TRBV30
CAWSVLDTRTEAFF
TGTGCCTGGAGTGTACTGGACACACGCACTGAAGCTTTCTTT
>.|few|TRBJ2-1|TRBV5-1
CASSYPGDYNEQFF
TGCGCCAGCAGCTACCCGGGAGATTACAATGAGCAGTTCTTC
>.|.|TRBJ2-3|TRBV20-1
CSAAPGRLGDTQYF
TGCAGTGCTGCTCCGGGACGGTTGGGGGATACGCAGTATTTT
>.|.|TRBJ2-2|TRBV4-1
CASSQDDPPTLVGELFF
TGCGCCAGCAGCCAAGATGACCCACCGACCTTGGTCGGGGAGCTGTTTTTT
>.|.|TRBJ2-2|TRBV29-1
CSVGRGTTGELFF
TGCAGCGTCGGGCGCGGGACCACCGGGGAGCTGTTTTTT
>.|many|TRBJ1-5|TRBV15
CAAARDGYQPQHF
TGTGCCGCGGCCCGGGACGGCTATCAGCCCCAGCATTTT
>.|.|TRBJ2-1|TRBV2
CASSEADGWRFF
TGTGCCAGCAGTGAAGCGGACGGCTGGCGGTTCTTC
>TRBD1|.|TRBJ1-2|TRBV3-1
CASSQATGTARFYGHTF
TGTGCCAGCAGCCAGGCCACCGGGACAGCGCGTTTCTATGGCCACACCTTC
>TRBD2|.|TRBJ2-3|TRBV7-2
CASSLGVVAGGRTQYF
TGTGCCAGCAGCCTGGGGGTAGTAGCGGGGGGGCGTACGCAGTATTTT
>.|few|TRBJ2-7|TRBV6-5
CASSYGQGSEQYF
TGTGCCAGCAGTTACGGCCAGGGGTCCGAGCAGTACTTC
>TRBD2|.|TRBJ2-3|TRBV27
CASSWGGSDSTDTQYF
TGTGCCTCCAGTTGGGGCGGGAGTGATAGCACAGATACGCAGTATTTT
>.|few|TRBJ2-6|TRBV11-2
CASSSEDIGANVLTF
TGTGCCAGCAGCTCGGAGGACATTGGGGCCAACGTCCTGACTTTC
>.|.|TRBJ2-7|TRBV5-1
CARSLEAGGSYEQYF
TGCGCCAGAAGCTTGGAGGCAGGGGGGTCCTACGAGCAGTACTTC
>TRBD2|few|TRBJ2-7|TRBV4-2
CASSQGTSGSMYNEQYF
TGTGCCAGCAGCCAAGGGACTAGCGGGAGTATGTACAATGAGCAGTACTTC
>TRBD2|few|TRBJ2-7|TRBV12-3/TRBV12-4
CASSQEQLAGRSYEQYF
TGTGCCAGCAGTCAAGAACAACTAGCGGGGAGGTCCTACGAGCAGTACTTC
>.|.|TRBJ1-2|TRBV29-1
CSVEADTRTYGYTF
TGCAGCGTTGAAGCCGATACACGCACCTATGGCTACACCTTC
>.|once|TRBJ2-7|TRBV4-1
CVSSQDRIAASYEQYF
TGCGTCAGCAGCCAAGATCGAATAGCGGCCTCCTACGAGCAGTACTTC
>.|few|TRBJ2-5|TRBV29-1
CSVYGPTETQYF
TGCAGCGTTTACGGGCCGACAGAGACCCAGTACTTC
>.|.|TRBJ1-1|TRBV20-1
CSARDHNGGTEAFF
TGCAGTGCTAGAGATCACAATGGGGGCACTGAAGCTTTCTTT
>TRBD1|.|TRBJ1-1|TRBV20-1
CSARDRQGGMNTEAFF
TGCAGTGCTAGAGATCGGCAGGGGGGCATGAACACTGAAGCTTTCTTT
>.|few|TRBJ2-3|TRBV10-3
CAISESRATHGYNTDTQYF
TGTGCCATCAGTGAGTCTAGGGCGACTCACGGGTATAACACAGATACGCAGTATTTT
>.|.|TRBJ2-3|TRBV7-9
CASSPPGISTDTQYF
TGTGCCAGCAGCCCCCCCGGCATTAGCACAGACACGCAGTATTTT
>.|many|TRBJ2-3|TRBV5-1
CASSLTGKGTDTQYF
TGCGCCAGCAGCTTGACAGGGAAGGGCACAGATACGCAGTATTTT
>.|few|TRBJ2-3|TRBV27
CASSALTSTDTQYF
TGTGCCAGCAGTGCCTTGACTAGCACAGATACGCAGTATTTT
>.|few|TRBJ1-2|TRBV20-1
CSARKPRPSGDNYGYTF
TGCAGTGCTAGAAAACCCAGGCCTAGTGGGGATAACTATGGCTACACCTTC
>TRBD1|.|TRBJ1-2|TRBV11-2
CASSLDGTGGGGYTF
TGTGCCAGCAGCTTAGATGGGACAGGGGGCGGTGGCTACACCTTC
>TRBD1|.|TRBJ2-3|TRBV7-2
CASSLRGRGSSTDTQYF
TGTGCCAGCAGCTTAAGGGGGCGCGGTTCTAGCACAGATACGCAGTATTTT
>.|.|TRBJ1-2|TRBV4-1
CASSPNKGKDYGYTF
TGCGCCAGCAGCCCCAACAAGGGGAAGGACTATGGCTACACCTTC
>.|once|TRBJ2-5|TRBV29-1
CSVPPRSGDQYF
TGCAGCGTTCCCCCTAGGTCGGGGGACCAGTACTTC
>.|.|TRBJ2-5|TRBV2
CASSEDQGEQYF
TGTGCCAGCAGTGAAGACCAGGGAGAGCAGTACTTC
>.|many|TRBJ2-7|TRBV9
CASSAYNEQYF
TGTGCCAGCAGCGCGTACAATGAGCAGTACTTC